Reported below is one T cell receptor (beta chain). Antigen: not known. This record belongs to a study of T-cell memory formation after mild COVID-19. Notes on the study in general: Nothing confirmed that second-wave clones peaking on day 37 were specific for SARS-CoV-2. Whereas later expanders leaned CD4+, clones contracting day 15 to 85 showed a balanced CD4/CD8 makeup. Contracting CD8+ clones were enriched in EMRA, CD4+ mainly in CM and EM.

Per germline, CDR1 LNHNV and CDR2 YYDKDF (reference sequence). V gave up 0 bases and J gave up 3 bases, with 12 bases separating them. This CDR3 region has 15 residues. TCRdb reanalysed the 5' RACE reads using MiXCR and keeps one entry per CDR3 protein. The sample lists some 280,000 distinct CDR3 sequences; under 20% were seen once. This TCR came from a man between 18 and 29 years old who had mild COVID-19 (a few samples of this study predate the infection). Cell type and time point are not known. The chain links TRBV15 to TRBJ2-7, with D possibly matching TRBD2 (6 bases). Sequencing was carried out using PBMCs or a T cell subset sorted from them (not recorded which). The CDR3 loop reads CATSRDPAAGYEQYF. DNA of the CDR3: TGTGCCACCAGCAGAGATCCTGCAGCGGGCTACGAGCAGTACTTC.